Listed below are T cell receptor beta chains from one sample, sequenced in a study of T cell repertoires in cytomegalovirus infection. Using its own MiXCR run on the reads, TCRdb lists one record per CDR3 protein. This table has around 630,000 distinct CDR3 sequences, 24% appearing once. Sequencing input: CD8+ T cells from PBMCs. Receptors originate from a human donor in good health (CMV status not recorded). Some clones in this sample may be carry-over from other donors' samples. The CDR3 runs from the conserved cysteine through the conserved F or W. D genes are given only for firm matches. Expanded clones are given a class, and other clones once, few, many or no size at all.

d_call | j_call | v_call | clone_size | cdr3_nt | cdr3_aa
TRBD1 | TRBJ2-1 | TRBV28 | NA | TGTGCCAGCAGTATCGCGGACAGGTCCTCCTACAATGAGCAGTTCTTC | CASSIADRSSYNEQFF
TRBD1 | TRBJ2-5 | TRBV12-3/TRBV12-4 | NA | TGTACCAGCAGTTTACCCTACAGGGGAGAGACCCAGTACTTC | CTSSLPYRGETQYF
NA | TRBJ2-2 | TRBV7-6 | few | TGTGCCAGCAGCCCTGCCGACAGGTCCTACACCGGGGAGCTGTTTTTT | CASSPADRSYTGELFF
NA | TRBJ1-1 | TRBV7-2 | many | TGTGCCAGCAGCTTACCTAGGGTAAGGAACACTGAAGCTTTCTTT | CASSLPRVRNTEAFF
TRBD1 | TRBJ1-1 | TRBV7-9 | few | TGTGCCAGCAGACCCGGGACAGAGTACACTGAAGCTTTCTTT | CASRPGTEYTEAFF
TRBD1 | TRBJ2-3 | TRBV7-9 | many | TGTGCCAGCAGCTATGGGACAGACACAGATACGCAGTATTTT | CASSYGTDTDTQYF
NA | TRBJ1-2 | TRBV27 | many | TGTGCCAGCAGCCGGACGGGGGCGGTAGGCTATGGCTACACCTTC | CASSRTGAVGYGYTF
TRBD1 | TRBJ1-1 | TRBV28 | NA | TGTGCCAGCTCGGACCAGGACAGGGGGCTGAACACTGAAGCTTTCTTT | CASSDQDRGLNTEAFF
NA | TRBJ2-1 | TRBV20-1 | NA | TGCAGTGCTAGAGAAGAGGGATTTGGGACCTACAATGAGCAGTTCTTC | CSAREEGFGTYNEQFF
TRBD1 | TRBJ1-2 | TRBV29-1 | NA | TGCAGCGTTCCTGTGGGGACAGGGGGCAGAATAAACTATGGCTACACCTTC | CSVPVGTGGRINYGYTF
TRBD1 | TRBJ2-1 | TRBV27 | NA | TGTGCCACCTCCCTGCAGGGGGCCCACCCTTATAATGGGCAGTTCTTC | CATSLQGAHPYNGQFF
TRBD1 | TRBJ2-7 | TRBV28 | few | TGTGCCAGCAACCCCGGGACAGGGACGTACGAGCAGTACTTC | CASNPGTGTYEQYF
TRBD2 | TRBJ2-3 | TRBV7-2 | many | TGTGCCAGCAGCTTAATGCCAGCGGGGGGGCTAACAGATACGCAGTATTTT | CASSLMPAGGLTDTQYF
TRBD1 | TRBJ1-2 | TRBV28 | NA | TGTGCCACCACCGGGACAGGGGAAGTAGGTTATGGCTACACCTTC | CATTGTGEVGYGYTF
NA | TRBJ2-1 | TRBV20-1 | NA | TGCAGTGCTAGAGATCAAGGGAATGAGCAGTTCTTC | CSARDQGNEQFF
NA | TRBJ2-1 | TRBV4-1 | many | TGCGCCAGCAGGGCAGGGGGGTCATACAATGAGCAGTTCTTC | CASRAGGSYNEQFF
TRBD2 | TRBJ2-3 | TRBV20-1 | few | TGCAGTGCTAGTGATCCAGCGGGGACCACAGATACGCAGTATTTT | CSASDPAGTTDTQYF
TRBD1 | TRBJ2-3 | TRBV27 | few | TGTGCCAGCAGCGACGGACAGGGGAGGGGAGATACGCAGTATTTT | CASSDGQGRGDTQYF
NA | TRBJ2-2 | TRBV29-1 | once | TGCAGCGTTGAGGCGGTCACCGGGGAGCTGTTTTTT | CSVEAVTGELFF
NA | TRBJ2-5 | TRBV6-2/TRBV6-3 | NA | TGTGCCAGCAGAGACTACTCGGAGACCCAGTACTTC | CASRDYSETQYF
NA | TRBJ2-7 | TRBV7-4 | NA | TGTGCCAGCAGCTTAGATCAGGGGAACTACGAGCAGTACTTC | CASSLDQGNYEQYF
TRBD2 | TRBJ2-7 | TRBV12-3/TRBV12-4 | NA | TGTGCCAGCAGCCTTCGGGATTCGGGGGGTATCGAGCAGTACTTC | CASSLRDSGGIEQYF
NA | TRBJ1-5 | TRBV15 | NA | TGTGCCACCAGCAGTGATATCCAGCCCCAGCATTTT | CATSSDIQPQHF
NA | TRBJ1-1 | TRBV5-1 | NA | TGCGTCAGCAGCCCTGATGGGGGTTCGAACACTGAAGCTTTCTTT | CVSSPDGGSNTEAFF
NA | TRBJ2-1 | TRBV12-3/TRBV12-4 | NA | TGTGCCAGCGGCCCGGGCCCCGAGCAGTTCTTC | CASGPGPEQFF
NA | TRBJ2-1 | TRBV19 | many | TGTGCCAGTAGTATCCCGGGAGGGGGCTTCTACAATGAGCAGTTCTTC | CASSIPGGGFYNEQFF
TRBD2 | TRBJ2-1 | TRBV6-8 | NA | TGTGCCAGCAGTGCCCGACTAGCGGGGGGCGACAATGAGCAGTTCTTC | CASSARLAGGDNEQFF
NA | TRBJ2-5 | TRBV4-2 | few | TGTGCCAGCAGCCAAGGACAGGACACGGAGACCCAGTACTTC | CASSQGQDTETQYF
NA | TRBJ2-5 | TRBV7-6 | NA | TGTGCCAGCAGCTTAGCCCCACGTCACCTTTACCAAGAGACCCAGTACTTC | CASSLAPRHLYQETQYF
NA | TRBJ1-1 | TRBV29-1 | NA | TGCAGCGTTGAGTCCGGCCTAGTTGAAGCTTTCTTT | CSVESGLVEAFF
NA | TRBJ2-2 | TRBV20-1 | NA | TGCAGTGCTAGACCTAGACAGAACACCGGGGAGCTGTTTTTT | CSARPRQNTGELFF
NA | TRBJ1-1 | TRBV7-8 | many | TGTGCCAGCAGCTTAGAGGGTTGGGACCTGAACACTGAAGCTTTCTTT | CASSLEGWDLNTEAFF
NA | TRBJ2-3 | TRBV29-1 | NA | TGCAGCGTTGAAGAGGGCGCGGATACGCAGTATTTT | CSVEEGADTQYF
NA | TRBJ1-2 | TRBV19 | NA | TGTGCCAGTAGCATGACCCACGACGGGGCTAACTATGGCTACACCTTC | CASSMTHDGANYGYTF
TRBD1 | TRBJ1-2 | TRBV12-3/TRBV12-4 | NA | TGTGCCAACAGTTCCAGGACAGGACCTAACTATGGCTACACCTTC | CANSSRTGPNYGYTF
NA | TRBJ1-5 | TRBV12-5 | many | TGTGCTAGTGGTTTTTTCCCGAGGAAGGGCTTAGAGCCCCAGCATTTT | CASGFFPRKGLEPQHF
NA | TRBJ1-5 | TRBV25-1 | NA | TGTGCCAGCAGTGAATCGGGGATGGATCAGCCCCAGCATTTT | CASSESGMDQPQHF
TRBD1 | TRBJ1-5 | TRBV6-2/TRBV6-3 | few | TGTGCCAGCAGTTCCCAGGGGGGCCCCTATAGCAATCAGCCCCAGCATTTT | CASSSQGGPYSNQPQHF
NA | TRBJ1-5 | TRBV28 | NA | TGTGCCAGCAGTATACAGGGAAACAATCAGCCCCAGCATTTT | CASSIQGNNQPQHF
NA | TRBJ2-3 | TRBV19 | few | TGTGCCAGTAGTCCAAACGGGGAATTGGATACGCAGTATTTT | CASSPNGELDTQYF
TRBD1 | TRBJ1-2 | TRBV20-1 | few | TGCAGTGCTAAGGACAGGGAGGACGGCTACACCTTC | CSAKDREDGYTF
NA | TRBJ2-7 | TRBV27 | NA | TGTGCCAGCAGTCTAGTCAGTCACTCGGCGGGGGAGCAGTACTTC | CASSLVSHSAGEQYF
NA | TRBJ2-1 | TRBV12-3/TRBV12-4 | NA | TGTGCCAGCAGCAATGCAGGGTTAAGGTCCTACAATGAGCAGTTCTTC | CASSNAGLRSYNEQFF
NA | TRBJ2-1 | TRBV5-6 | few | TGTGCCAGCAGCCCCTATTTGGGGGTGCCCTCCTACAATGAGCAGTTCTTC | CASSPYLGVPSYNEQFF
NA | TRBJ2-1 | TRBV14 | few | TGTGCCAGCAGCCTCGGGATCCTTAATGAGCAGTTCTTC | CASSLGILNEQFF
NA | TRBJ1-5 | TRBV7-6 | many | TGTGCCAGCAGCCCCGAGACAGGCCGTCCTTCGAATCAGCCCCAGCATTTT | CASSPETGRPSNQPQHF
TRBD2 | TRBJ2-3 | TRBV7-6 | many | TGTGCCAGCAGCTTAGCAGCGGGGGATCATACGCAGTATTTT | CASSLAAGDHTQYF
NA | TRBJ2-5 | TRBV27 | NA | TGTGCCAGCGGCCCCTGGGCAGGGGAACAAGAGACCCAGTACTTC | CASGPWAGEQETQYF
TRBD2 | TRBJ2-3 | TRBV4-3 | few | TGCGCCAGCAGCCAAGATATGGCAGGGCGGGGGTCAGATACGCAGTATTTT | CASSQDMAGRGSDTQYF
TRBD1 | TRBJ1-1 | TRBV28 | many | TGTGCCAGTTCCGGGACAGGGTGGAACACTGAAGCTTTCTTT | CASSGTGWNTEAFF
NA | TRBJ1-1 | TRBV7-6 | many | TGTGCCAGCAGCTTCCAGCTAGAAAGGGGAACTGAAGCTTTCTTT | CASSFQLERGTEAFF
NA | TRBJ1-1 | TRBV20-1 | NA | TGCAGTGCTAACGTTGGGGGGAACACTGAAGCTTTCTTT | CSANVGGNTEAFF
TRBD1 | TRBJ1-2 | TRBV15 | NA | TGTGCCACCAGCCCCCCCGACAGGGGAAGGTATGGCTACACCTTC | CATSPPDRGRYGYTF